The 28 T cell receptor beta chains below come from one sample, sequenced in a study of human thymus T cells. Using immunoSEQ multiplex PCR, the repertoire was profiled, and TCRdb retains in-frame clones only, with some absent. This sample has 54,000 or so clones, with over 85% found just once. The sequencing input was blood. These receptors came from a boy under two years old with a congenital heart defect but otherwise immunologically healthy.

This sequence joins TRBV6-5 and TRBJ2-3, with D perhaps given as TRBD1 or TRBD2 (5 bases each). Trimming took off 2 bases at V and 0 bases at J, with 6 bases between the two ends. This CDR3 region has 14 residues. Germline values: CDR1 MNHEY, CDR2 SVGAGI. Here the CDR3 reads CASSYEGSTDTQYF. In DNA, the CDR3 is TGTGCCAGCAGTTACGAGGGGAGCACAGATACGCAGTATTTT.

The chain links TRBV10-3 to TRBJ2-1; TRBD2 matches at 15 bases. V shed 6 bases, J shed 7 bases, and the junction held 4 bases outside the gene matches. CDR3 length: 15 residues. In germline, CDR1 is ENHRY, CDR2 SYGVKD. The CDR3 is CAISSGLAGGNEQFF. Here the CDR3 DNA reads TGTGCCATCAGCTCGGGACTAGCGGGAGGTAATGAGCAGTTCTTC.

V usage is TRBV19 and J usage is TRBJ1-2; 9 bases line up with TRBD1. The CDR3 length is 17 residues. V lost 6 bases to trimming and J lost 4 bases; unmatched junction nucleotides: 15. From germline, CDR1 is LNHDA and CDR2 SQIVND (reference sequence). CDR3 residues: CASSPGQGRPSSYGYTF. The DNA for the CDR3 is TGTGCCAGTAGCCCCGGACAGGGGAGGCCCTCTAGCTATGGCTACACCTTC.

V gene TRBV4-1 combines with J gene TRBJ2-2; D unclear. Germline CDR1 is MGHRA and CDR2 is YSYEKL. V lost 1 base, J lost 2 bases, and 11 bases lay in between. CDR3 length: 16 residues. In nucleotides, the CDR3 is TGCGCCAGCAGCCAAGGCCCGGGCCATAACACCGGGGAGCTGTTTTTT. Amino acids: CASSQGPGHNTGELFF.

The chain uses TRBV5-8 and TRBJ1-1; no clear D. This CDR3 comprises 14 residues. V lost 4 bases and J 1 base, leaving 11 bases between the germline ends. Germline assignment: CDR1 SGHTS and CDR2 YDEGEE. The DNA for the CDR3 is TGTGCCAGCAGCCCTCACATGACGAACACTGAAGCTTTCTTT. Protein: CASSPHMTNTEAFF.

The chain links TRBV6-5 to TRBJ2-1; D gene ambiguous. The CDR3 has 11 residues. The germline V and J ends were trimmed by 6 bases and 9 bases, with 9 bases remaining between them. Germline V gene sequence: CDR1 MNHEY, CDR2 SVGAGI. The DNA for the CDR3 is TGTGCCAGCAGCGCTAGGAGTGAGCAGTTCTTC. This sequence encodes CASSARSEQFF.

The sample holds one count of this clone. The chain has TRBV18 and TRBJ1-1; no definite D call. V lost 1 base, J lost 0 bases, and 6 bases lay in between. Germline assignment: CDR1 KGHSH and CDR2 LQKENI. This CDR3 is 14 amino acids long. The CDR3 loop reads CASSPRQMNTEAFF. The CDR3 bases are TGTGCCAGCTCACCACGACAAATGAACACTGAAGCTTTCTTT.

This clone was counted once. The chain employs TRBV4-3 and TRBJ2-3; no reliable D call. Per germline, CDR1 LGHNA and CDR2 YSLEER. V was shortened by 0 bases and J by 2 bases, with 12 bases between the two germline ends. This CDR3 is 16 amino acids long. The CDR3 DNA reads TGCGCCAGCAGCCAAGAAGGGTACGTGGTCACAGATACGCAGTATTTT. It encodes CASSQEGYVVTDTQYF.

The chain is built from TRBV20-1 and TRBJ2-4, with 7 bases identical to TRBD2. The length of the CDR3 is 11 residues. With V trimmed by 5 bases and J by 8 bases, 3 bases remained unmatched. Germline V gene lookup returns CDR1 DFQATT and CDR2 SNEGSKA (reference sequence). The CDR3 loop reads CSASLADIQYF. CDR3 nucleotides: TGCAGTGCTTCCCTAGCGGACATTCAGTACTTC.

The chain recombines TRBV4-3 with TRBJ2-3, with 8 bases lining up with TRBD2. With 1 base clipped from V and 2 bases from J, the junction kept 8 bases outside the gene matches. The CDR3 length is 17 residues. The germline CDR1 and CDR2 sequences are LGHNA and YSLEER. CDR3 coding DNA: TGCGCCAGCAGCCAAGTTCTAGAGCGGGGGAACACAGATACGCAGTATTTT. Amino acids: CASSQVLERGNTDTQYF.

This rearrangement joins TRBV9 to TRBJ2-5; the D is unclear. Germline V gives CDR1 SGDLS, CDR2 YYNGEE. This CDR3 is 13 amino acids long. V was trimmed by 0 bases and J by 5 bases, leaving 8 bases between them. The CDR3 coding sequence is TGTGCCAGCAGCGTAGTCCCCTGGGAGACCCAGTACTTC. It translates to CASSVVPWETQYF.

This clone was recorded only once. This chain joins TRBV7-9 and TRBJ1-3, with 7 bases aligning to TRBD1. The germline gives CDR1 SEHNR, CDR2 FQNEAQ (reference sequence). V was pared by 5 bases and J by 2 bases, with 6 bases of the junction left unmatched. The CDR3 is made up of 15 amino acids. The CDR3 sequence: CASSRQGAPGNTIYF. DNA for the CDR3: TGTGCCAGCAGCCGACAGGGTGCGCCTGGAAACACCATATATTTT.

On this clone itself: Germline is not matched at one junction end, which may reflect a read error. The gene calls are TRBV5-4 and TRBJ1-3; D uncertain. Germline V gives CDR1 SGHNT, CDR2 YYREEE (reference sequence). The CDR3 runs to 11 residues. The CDR3 reads CASSRPTRVGF. The CDR3 nucleotides read TGTGCCAGCAGCCGTCCTACTCGTGTCGGTTTT.

The chain links TRBV4-2 to TRBJ2-3, with 13 bases aligning to TRBD2. Trimming at V came to 5 bases and at J to 7 bases, leaving 12 bases not matched to a gene. Germline V gene sequence: CDR1 LGHNA, CDR2 YNFKEQ. This CDR3 spans 17 amino acids. CDR3 sequence (DNA): TGTGCCAGCAGCGAGGGACTAGCGGGGCCTCCGAAGAATACGCAGTATTTT. Translation gives CASSEGLAGPPKNTQYF.

J is TRBJ2-2 and V is TRBV25-1, with 7 nucleotides matching TRBD2. The CDR3 has 15 residues. V lost 1 base and J lost 6; bases outside the gene matches: 5. In germline, CDR1 is MGHDK, CDR2 SYGVNS. CDR3 DNA sequence: TGTGCCAGCAGTGAATCTGGACTAGACGCCGGGGAGCTGTTTTTT. Translated: CASSESGLDAGELFF.

The rearrangement links TRBV7-2 to TRBJ2-3; 9 positions match TRBD1. The germline gives CDR1 SGHTA, CDR2 FQGNSA. V trimming: 5 bases; J trimming: 5 bases; junction bases outside the gene matches: 11. The CDR3 is made up of 16 amino acids. The CDR3 sequence: CASSLAGTGPLDTQYF. As DNA, the CDR3 is TGTGCCAGCAGCCTGGCCGGGACAGGGCCCTTAGATACGCAGTATTTT.

This clone has only one observation. This chain uses TRBV19 with TRBJ2-1, with D possibly being TRBD1 or TRBD2 (5 bases each). The CDR3 loop spans 16 amino acids. V was pared by 3 bases and J by 6 bases, with 18 bases between. CDR1 LNHDA and CDR2 SQIVND come from the germline V gene (reference sequence). CDR3 bases: TGTGCCAGTAGTATCACCCGGGACCGGCCCATCAATGAGCAGTTCTTC. Translation: CASSITRDRPINEQFF. Together with reference TRBV19 and TRBJ2-1, the CDR3 gives the full variable domain: DGGITQSPKYLFRKEGQNVTLSCEQNLNHDAMYWYRQDPGQGLRLIYYSQIVNDFQKGDIAEGYSVSREKKESFPLTVTSAQKNPTAFYLCASSITRDRPINEQFFGPGTRLTVL.

The gene calls are TRBV16 and TRBJ2-7; TRBD2 might be the D (6 bases). Trimming pared 0 bases from V and 3 bases from J, leaving 15 bases between. Germline V gives CDR1 KGHSY, CDR2 FQNENV. The CDR3 has 16 residues. CDR3 protein: CASSQSVGGSLYEQYF. Here the CDR3 DNA reads TGTGCCAGCAGCCAATCGGTCGGGGGTTCTCTCTACGAGCAGTACTTC. Together with reference TRBV16 and TRBJ2-7, the CDR3 gives the full variable domain: GEEVAQTPKHLVRGEGQKAKLYCAPIKGHSYVFWYQQVLKNEFKFLISFQNENVFDETGMPKERFSAKCLPNSPCSLEIQATKLEDSAVYFCASSQSVGGSLYEQYFGPGTRLTVT.

This clone was observed once. The chain links TRBV19 to TRBJ2-1, with TRBD2 as a possible D gene (5 bases). The germline CDR1 and CDR2 sequences are LNHDA and SQIVND (reference sequence). The germline V and J ends were trimmed by 5 bases and 0 bases, with 11 bases remaining between them. This CDR3 spans 15 amino acids. The CDR3 loop reads CASSETGSSYNEQFF. The DNA of the CDR3 is TGTGCCAGTAGTGAGACGGGGAGCTCCTACAATGAGCAGTTCTTC.

This clone was seen only once. The DNA for the CDR3 is TGTGCCAGCCAAGTAGGGGGGGGAACAGATACGCAGTATTTT. Translation gives CASQVGGGTDTQYF. This chain links TRBV28 with TRBJ2-3; weak D call: TRBD2 (7 bases). Trimming left V 8 bases short and J 3 bases short, with 15 bases between. Germline V gene sequence: CDR1 MDHEN, CDR2 SYDVKM. This CDR3 region has 14 residues. The complete variable domain, with remaining parts taken from reference TRBV28 and TRBJ2-3, reads DVKVTQSSRYLVKRTGEKVFLECVQDMDHENMFWYRQDPGLGLRLIYFSYDVKMKEKGDIPEGYSVSREKKERFSLILESASTNQTSMYLCASQVGGGTDTQYFGPGTRLTVL.

The chain employs TRBV6-1 and TRBJ1-2, with D unclear. The V and J ends lost 2 bases and 2 bases respectively, with 6 bases between them. Germline-derived CDR1 and CDR2 are MNHNS and SASEGT. The CDR3 runs 13 residues. The CDR3 is CASSEHTNYGYTF. The CDR3 region has the DNA TGTGCCAGCAGTGAACACACCAACTATGGCTACACCTTC.

This chain joins TRBV29-1 and TRBJ1-6; no definite D call. The ends were cut back, 4 bases at V and 4 bases at J, with 8 bases in the middle. Germline loops: CDR1 SQVTM, CDR2 ANQGSEA. This CDR3 is built from 13 residues. The CDR3 reads CSVGESYNSPLHF. The CDR3 DNA is TGCAGCGTTGGGGAGTCTTATAATTCACCCCTCCACTTT.

The chain links TRBV29-1 to TRBJ1-1; 10 bases line up with TRBD1. This CDR3 has 13 amino acids. The germline CDR1 and CDR2 sequences are SQVTM and ANQGSEA. V was clipped by 6 bases and J by 2 bases; unmatched bases: 3. CDR3 DNA: TGCAGCGTGGACAGGGGGGGAAACACTGAAGCTTTCTTT. It yields the protein CSVDRGGNTEAFF.

The V call is TRBV9, the J call TRBJ2-3; D is possibly TRBD2 (6 bases). Trimming left V 7 bases short and J 0 bases short, with 12 bases between. CDR1 and CDR2 from the germline V gene are SGDLS and YYNGEE. The CDR3 is made up of 14 amino acids. The CDR3 nucleotides read TGTGCCAGCGGGGGAGGACAAAGCACAGATACGCAGTATTTT. Translated, it gives CASGGGQSTDTQYF.

The genes are TRBV6-6 and TRBJ1-2; possibly TRBD1 for D (5 bases). V dropped 5 bases and J dropped 3 bases, with 13 bases sitting between them. This CDR3 is built from 14 residues. Germline loops: CDR1 MNHNY, CDR2 SVGAGI (reference sequence). This CDR3 reads CASSDEGRYYGYTF. The CDR3 nucleotides read TGTGCCAGCAGTGATGAGGGGAGGTACTATGGCTACACCTTC.

This chain uses TRBV19 with TRBJ2-7; D is unresolved. The CDR3 is made up of 15 amino acids. From germline, CDR1 is LNHDA and CDR2 SQIVND (reference sequence). With 4 bases removed from V and 2 bases from J, the gap between germline ends came to 15 bases. The CDR3 DNA is TGTGCCAGTAGTAAGAGCCCGGTTCTACCCTACGAGCAGTACTTC. Amino acids: CASSKSPVLPYEQYF.

Here the CDR3 reads CASSRRGGYADTQYF. Written as DNA, the CDR3 is TGTGCCAGCAGCCGACGGGGGGGGTACGCAGATACGCAGTATTTT. V usage is TRBV7-2 and J usage is TRBJ2-3; 8 bases align to TRBD2. Unmatched junction bases numbered 8, after V lost 5 bases and J lost 4 bases. The CDR3 extends over 15 amino acids. Germline assignment: CDR1 SGHTA and CDR2 FQGNSA. Together with reference TRBV7-2 and TRBJ2-3, the CDR3 gives the full variable domain: GAGVSQSPSNKVTEKGKDVELRCDPISGHTALYWYRQSLGQGLEFLIYFQGNSAPDKSGLPSDRFSAERTGGSVSTLTIQRTQQEDSAVYLCASSRRGGYADTQYFGPGTRLTVL.

The rearrangement uses TRBV27 and TRBJ2-7, with a weak D call TRBD2 (6 bases). V was clipped by 0 bases and J by 3 bases, with 12 bases between them. CDR1 is MNHEY and CDR2 is SMNVEV in the germline V gene (reference sequence). This CDR3 is built from 15 residues. CDR3 loop: CASSLSFGGGYEQYF. The CDR3 bases are TGTGCCAGCAGTTTATCGTTTGGGGGAGGCTACGAGCAGTACTTC.